What follows are 23 T cell receptor beta chains derived from one specimen sequenced in a study of T-cell reconstitution after alpha-beta-depleted transplantation in children (dated by TCRdb to about 2016). Libraries came from PCR. The data were produced on an Illumina HiSeq 2500. Molecular barcoding was employed in the preparation of TCR libraries, with unique molecular identifiers being used to normalize TCRbeta repertoire quantification. In-frame beta chains were kept once TCRdb had trimmed the public reads at Q25 with fastp and called clones with MiXCR. Each entry is one CDR3 protein sequence, shown with its most common DNA and genes. The sample has 250,000 or so distinct CDR3 sequences on record, 20% to 30% of them singletons. The ten biggest clones cover 4.5% to 5.5% of the sample. The label giving this sample's treatment or condition can be read as: allogeneic hematopoietic cell transplantation with graft depleted of TCRalphabeta T cells and CD19 B cells.

The source was PBMCs, mostly from graft donor cells, collected 360 days after TCRalphabeta/CD19-depleted stem cell transplant. All receptors derive from a female patient aged 2-9 years who had a stem cell transplant for congenital amegakaryocytic thrombocytopenia, so the T cells may come from the graft donor.

This clonotype was picked up a small number of times. V usage is TRBV6-1 and J usage is TRBJ2-5, with TRBD2 matching 11 bases. The CDR3 has 15 amino acids. Germline assignment: CDR1 MNHNS and CDR2 SASEGT. J gave up 0 bases and V 7 bases, and 4 bases lay outside the gene matches. In DNA form, the CDR3 reads TGTGCCAGCATCCGACTAGCGGGAAACCAAGAGACCCAGTACTTC. Translation: CASIRLAGNQETQYF.

The chain combines TRBV3-1 with TRBJ2-7; D possibly corresponds to TRBD2 (5 bases). V was shortened by 4 bases and J by 3 bases, with 10 bases between the two germline ends. The CDR3 contains 13 residues. In germline, CDR1 is LGHDT, CDR2 YNNKEL (reference sequence). Here the CDR3 DNA reads TGTGCCAGCAGCCCCCGGGATATCTACGAGCAGTACTTC. The encoded protein is CASSPRDIYEQYF.

The V call is TRBV4-1, the J call TRBJ1-2; the match to TRBD1 covers 7 bases. The ends lost 1 base at V and 6 bases at J; junction bases unmatched: 5. The CDR3 length is 14 residues. Germline V CDR1 and CDR2: MGHRA, YSYEKL. The chain's CDR3 is CASSQVGTVDGYTF. For the CDR3, the DNA is TGCGCCAGCAGCCAAGTCGGGACAGTCGATGGCTACACCTTC.

This clonotype has at least ten counts. The chain is built from TRBV5-1 and TRBJ1-6; D unclear. CDR1 and CDR2 (germline): SGHRS, YFSETQ. There are 14 residues in the CDR3. V lost 5 bases to trimming and J lost 8 bases, with 14 bases between them. The CDR3 DNA is TGCGCCAGCAGGGTATCAGCGACGGATTCACCCCTCCACTTT. Protein sequence: CASRVSATDSPLHF.

This clonotype appeared a few times. The chain has TRBV7-8 and TRBJ2-7, with D possibly matching TRBD2 (6 bases). The CDR3 consists of 15 residues. Trimming removed 1 base at V and 1 base at J, with 11 bases between. The germline V gene encodes CDR1 SGHVS and CDR2 FQNEAQ. CDR3 coding DNA: TGTGCCAGCAGCTTAGGGGGGACTCCATCCTACGAGCAGTACTTC. Protein: CASSLGGTPSYEQYF.

This clonotype came up a few times. The V gene is TRBV3-1, the J gene TRBJ1-6; tentatively, D is TRBD1 (5 bases). This CDR3 contains 14 residues. Trimming stripped 5 bases from V and 6 bases from J, with 11 bases between. Germline-derived CDR1 and CDR2 are LGHDT and YNNKEL (reference sequence). In nucleotides, the CDR3 is TGTGCCAGCAGCGACAGCGGTGGTAATTCACCCCTCCACTTT. As protein: CASSDSGGNSPLHF.

This clonotype was seen ten or more times. This chain connects TRBV29-1 to TRBJ2-1, with TRBD2 matching over 10 bases. CDR1 and CDR2 (germline): SQVTM, ANQGSEA. This CDR3 contains 16 residues. V shed 8 bases and J 5 bases; nucleotides not matched to a gene: 15. The CDR3 bases are TGCAGCCTCACGGTCGGAAAAACTAGCGGGAACAATGAGCAGTTCTTC. Its protein product is CSLTVGKTSGNNEQFF.

This clonotype has only a few counts. This chain joins TRBV7-2 and TRBJ1-5; D gene ambiguous. V shed 5 bases and J shed 5 bases, with 10 bases lying between them. Germline V gene sequence: CDR1 SGHTA, CDR2 FQGNSA. CDR3 size: 13 residues. CDR3 sequence reads: CASSRKQDQPQHF. The CDR3 DNA reads TGTGCCAGCAGCCGAAAGCAGGATCAGCCCCAGCATTTT. The full variable domain, completed using reference TRBV7-2 and TRBJ1-5, is GAGVSQSPSNKVTEKGKDVELRCDPISGHTALYWYRQSLGQGLEFLIYFQGNSAPDKSGLPSDRFSAERTGGSVSTLTIQRTQQEDSAVYLCASSRKQDQPQHFGDGTRLSIL.

The rearrangement links TRBV9 to TRBJ2-7, with 8 nucleotides matching TRBD2. This CDR3 comprises 16 residues. Germline values: CDR1 SGDLS, CDR2 YYNGEE. J gave up 5 bases and V 0 bases, and 10 bases lay outside the gene matches. CDR3 region: CASSVVVSGSLHEQYF. CDR3 in DNA: TGTGCCAGCAGCGTAGTGGTGAGCGGGAGTCTTCACGAGCAGTACTTC.

This clonotype was counted a few times. The chain links TRBV10-2 to TRBJ2-7; no firm D call. The CDR3 is 11 residues long. With 2 bases removed from V and 6 bases from J, the gap between germline ends came to 5 bases. CDR1 is WSHSY, CDR2 SAAADI, per germline. CDR3 sequence reads: CASSEGAEQYF. DNA of the CDR3: TGCGCCAGCAGTGAGGGTGCCGAGCAGTACTTC.

This clonotype turned up a few times. The V and J genes are TRBV4-3 and TRBJ2-1, with 10 bases lining up with TRBD2. Trimming took 2 bases from V and 0 from J; bases not matched to a gene: 1. The CDR3 is made up of 16 amino acids. Germline loops: CDR1 LGHNA, CDR2 YSLEER. Here the CDR3 reads CASSQRTSGSYNEQFF. CDR3 nucleotide sequence: TGCGCCAGCAGCCAAAGGACTAGCGGCTCCTACAATGAGCAGTTCTTC.

V is TRBV7-8 and J is TRBJ1-6; TRBD1 aligns across 10 bases. This CDR3 has 18 amino acids. J lost 7 bases, V lost 2 bases, and 11 bases had no gene match. The germline V gene has CDR1 SGHVS and CDR2 FQNEAQ. The CDR3 nucleotides are TGTGCCAGCAGCTTAAGGGAGACAGGGGGCGTAAAGAATTCACCCCTCCACTTT. Translation: CASSLRETGGVKNSPLHF.

This clonotype has just a few counts. The chain links TRBV2 to TRBJ2-2; D is unclear. CDR3 length: 14 amino acids. The V and J ends lost 0 bases and 1 base respectively, with 3 bases between them. The germline V gene has CDR1 SNHLY and CDR2 FYNNEI. The CDR3 loop reads CASSEAGNTGELFF. CDR3 nucleotides: TGTGCCAGCAGTGAAGCAGGGAACACCGGGGAGCTGTTTTTT.

This clonotype was observed at least ten times. J is TRBJ2-1 and V is TRBV4-2; 8 nucleotides match TRBD1. This CDR3 is 17 amino acids long. V shed 1 base, J shed 7 bases, and the junction held 12 bases outside the gene matches. Germline CDR1 is LGHNA and CDR2 is YNFKEQ. The CDR3 region is CASSQAAGRGLSNEQFF. DNA of the CDR3: TGTGCCAGCAGCCAAGCTGCCGGCAGGGGGCTGAGTAATGAGCAGTTCTTC.

V and J are TRBV6-2 or TRBV6-3 and TRBJ2-4; 7 bases align to TRBD2. J lost 6 bases, V lost 5 bases, and 10 bases had no gene match. This CDR3 has 15 amino acids. Germline assignment: CDR1 MNHEY and CDR2 SVGEGT. Written as DNA, the CDR3 is TGTGCCAGCAGTCGCCCCGGGGTAGCGGGAAACATTCAGTACTTC. The encoded protein is CASSRPGVAGNIQYF.

The V gene is TRBV4-3, the J gene TRBJ2-3; 13 nucleotides align to TRBD2. The CDR3 totals 17 residues. Germline loops: CDR1 LGHNA, CDR2 YSLEER. Losses at the gene ends were 1 base for V and 5 bases for J; bases not matched to a gene: 6. CDR3 sequence reads: CASSQVPLAGGLDTQYF. The CDR3 DNA sequence: TGCGCCAGCAGCCAAGTCCCACTAGCGGGAGGGTTAGATACGCAGTATTTT.

The V gene is TRBV18, the J gene TRBJ1-2; possibly TRBD1 for D (6 bases). This CDR3 is 16 amino acids long. Trimming stripped 2 bases from V and 2 bases from J, with 15 bases between. Germline values: CDR1 KGHSH, CDR2 LQKENI. This CDR3 is CASSPGWTETNYGYTF. The CDR3 region has the DNA TGTGCCAGCTCACCAGGGTGGACAGAGACCAACTATGGCTACACCTTC.

This clonotype was counted only a few times. The CDR3 region has the DNA TGTGCCAGCAGTTTCGCAGGGTTGGGCTCCTACGAGCAGTACTTC. Protein sequence: CASSFAGLGSYEQYF. This chain connects TRBV28 to TRBJ2-7, with TRBD1 as a possible D gene (5 bases). The CDR3 loop spans 15 amino acids. Deletions cut 3 bases from V and 0 bases from J, with 12 bases between. CDR1 is MDHEN and CDR2 is SYDVKM in the germline V gene.

V is TRBV10-3 and J is TRBJ2-7; TRBD2 agrees at 10 bases. The CDR3 contains 14 residues. V shed 6 bases, J shed 3 bases, and the junction held 5 bases outside the gene matches. The V gene's germline CDR1 is ENHRY and CDR2 SYGVKD. CDR3 sequence (DNA): TGTGCCATCAGCCTAGCGGGAGTGTACTACGAGCAGTACTTC. Translated: CAISLAGVYYEQYF.

Ten or more counts support this clonotype. The chain recombines TRBV25-1 with TRBJ2-3; unclear D gene. The V and J ends lost 2 bases and 1 base respectively, with 7 bases between them. This CDR3 is 14 amino acids long. Germline CDR1 MGHDK, CDR2 SYGVNS. The chain's CDR3 is CASSELLGTDTQYF. CDR3 nucleotide sequence: TGTGCCAGCAGTGAACTGTTGGGCACAGATACGCAGTATTTT.

The rearrangement links TRBV7-7 to TRBJ2-2; 7 bases fit TRBD1. The CDR3 length is 14 residues. Germline V gene sequence: CDR1 SSHAT, CDR2 FNYEAQ (reference sequence). Unmatched junction bases numbered 8, after V lost 6 bases and J lost 7 bases. This CDR3 reads CASSNSQGHGELFF. The CDR3, as DNA: TGTGCCAGCAGTAACTCACAGGGGCACGGGGAGCTGTTTTTT. The whole variable domain, remainder taken from reference TRBV7-7 and TRBJ2-2, is GAGVSQSPRYKVTKRGQDVTLRCDPISSHATLYWYQQALGQGPEFLTYFNYEAQPDKSGLPSDRFSAERPEGSISTLTIQRTEQRDSAMYRCASSNSQGHGELFFGEGSRLTVL.

This clonotype turned up a few times. The genes are TRBV5-1 and TRBJ2-1, with 12 bases that match TRBD2. J lost 6 bases, V lost 2 bases, and 3 bases had no gene match. Germline V gene sequence: CDR1 SGHRS, CDR2 YFSETQ. The CDR3 sequence is 15 residues long. As DNA, the CDR3 is TGCGCCAGCAGCTTCCTAGCGGGAGGGCCCAATGAGCAGTTCTTC. Translating it yields CASSFLAGGPNEQFF.

This clonotype was observed a few times. The V call is TRBV20-1, the J call TRBJ2-7, with TRBD2 matching over 12 bases. V was clipped by 3 bases and J by 2 bases; unmatched bases: 8. The CDR3 consists of 16 residues. The germline V gene has CDR1 DFQATT and CDR2 SNEGSKA (reference sequence). CDR3 nucleotide sequence: TGCAGTGCTAGTGCTCTCCTAGCGGGAGGGCCCTACGAGCAGTACTTC. The encoded protein is CSASALLAGGPYEQYF.